A single sample gave rise to the 8 T cell receptor beta chains below, sequenced in a study of blood T cell repertoires in COVID-19. Sequencing was performed with immunoSEQ multiplex PCR; in TCRdb, only in-frame clones are kept and a portion is missing. The data show around 130,000 clones, under 85% seen once. The sequenced material came from PBMCs or T cells enriched from blood (not recorded which). Receptors originate from a man aged 25 to 45 who had recovered from COVID-19.

The V call is TRBV11-2, the J call TRBJ1-5, with 8 nucleotides matching TRBD1. Germline values: CDR1 SGHAT, CDR2 FQNNGV. The CDR3 consists of 16 residues. V lost 5 bases and J lost 2; bases outside the gene matches: 8. The CDR3 protein is CASSPGGSLGNQPQHF. In nucleotides, the CDR3 is TGTGCCAGCAGCCCAGGGGGCAGTCTGGGCAATCAGCCCCAGCATTTT. Together with reference TRBV11-2 and TRBJ1-5, the CDR3 gives the full variable domain: EAGVAQSPRYKIIEKRQSVAFWCNPISGHATLYWYQQILGQGPKLLIQFQNNGVVDDSQLPKDRFSAERLKGVDSTLKIQPAKLEDSAVYLCASSPGGSLGNQPQHFGDGTRLSIL.

The rearrangement uses TRBV7-9 and TRBJ2-7, with 7 bases that match TRBD1. The V segment lost 1 base and the J segment 3 bases; nucleotides outside the gene matches: 3. The CDR3 runs 14 residues. Germline CDR1 SEHNR, CDR2 FQNEAQ (reference sequence). In nucleotides, the CDR3 is TGTGCCAGCAGCTTAGGGACAGGCCGCTACGAGCAGTACTTC. Its protein product is CASSLGTGRYEQYF. Variable domain in full (rest from reference TRBV7-9 and TRBJ2-7): DTGVSQNPRHKITKRGQNVTFRCDPISEHNRLYWYRQTLGQGPEFLTYFQNEAQLEKSRLLSDRFSAERPKGSFSTLEIQRTEQGDSAMYLCASSLGTGRYEQYFGPGTRLTVT.

The count of this clone is one. CDR3 DNA: TGTGCCAGCAGTTCGACCGGGACAGGGTCCCTCTATGGCTACACCTTC. Protein: CASSSTGTGSLYGYTF. The chain is built from TRBV28 and TRBJ1-2, with 9 bases aligning to TRBD1. This CDR3 is built from 16 residues. CDR1 MDHEN and CDR2 SYDVKM come from the germline V gene. J gave up 4 bases and V 4 bases, and 10 bases lay outside the gene matches.

V usage is TRBV2 and J usage is TRBJ1-1; 8 positions agree with TRBD1. The J segment lost 1 base and the V segment lost 5 bases, leaving 6 bases of the junction unmatched. Germline V gene data show CDR1 as SNHLY and CDR2 as FYNNEI. The CDR3 has 15 amino acids. CDR3 loop: CASSPRTGWNTEAFF. CDR3 bases: TGTGCCAGCAGTCCTAGGACAGGGTGGAACACTGAAGCTTTCTTT.

The J gene is TRBJ2-7, the V gene TRBV30; D perhaps matches TRBD1 (6 bases). The length of the CDR3 is 12 residues. The V gene's germline CDR1 is GTSNPN and CDR2 SVGIG (reference sequence). V was pared by 5 bases and J by 0 bases, with 8 bases between. In nucleotides, the CDR3 is TGTGCCTGGGGGGACACCTCCTACGAGCAGTACTTC. Its protein is CAWGDTSYEQYF.

The V gene is TRBV19, the J gene TRBJ1-6; D not certain. The CDR3 runs to 13 residues. Germline CDR1 reads LNHDA; CDR2 reads SQIVND (reference sequence). V was clipped by 3 bases and J by 9 bases, with 9 bases between them. CDR3: CASSMVVSSPLHF. DNA for the CDR3: TGTGCCAGTAGTATGGTGGTCAGTTCACCCCTCCACTTT.

This clone has only a few counts. The rearrangement uses TRBV18 and TRBJ2-1; D possibly corresponds to TRBD1 (5 bases). The CDR3 spans 15 residues. V gave up 0 bases and J gave up 7 bases, with 13 bases separating them. CDR1 and CDR2 (germline): KGHSH, LQKENI. The CDR3 region is CASSPPGRARNEQFF. CDR3 bases: TGTGCCAGCTCACCACCCGGCAGGGCGAGAAATGAGCAGTTCTTC.

The rearrangement uses TRBV6-6 and TRBJ1-1; 7 positions match TRBD1. The CDR3 sequence is 13 residues long. Germline CDR1 MNHNY, CDR2 SVGAGI (reference sequence). The V segment lost 1 base and the J segment 6 bases; nucleotides outside the gene matches: 2. In DNA form, the CDR3 reads TGTGCCAGCAGTTACTTTGACAGGGCTGAAGCTTTCTTT. As protein: CASSYFDRAEAFF.